What follows describes a single T cell receptor (beta chain). Samples were assayed with immunoSEQ v3.0 at survey level. Assay: immunoSEQ multiplex PCR; the TCRdb copy retains only in-frame clones and omits some. The data show about 21,000 clones, with 84% seen just once and nearly 3.5% held by the top ten. From germline, CDR1 is SGHRS and CDR2 YFSETQ. The V and J ends lost 1 base and 3 bases respectively, with 9 bases between them. The CDR3 extends over 14 amino acids. This sample stems from a study of long-term antiretroviral therapy in people with HIV. This clonotype was sampled from a woman in her forties or fifties with HIV. Sample: unsorted PBMCs, taken 1.9 years after starting antiretroviral therapy. V gene TRBV5-1 combines with J gene TRBJ2-3; D perhaps matches TRBD1 (5 bases). Here the CDR3 DNA reads TGCGCCAGCAGCTTGTCCCAGGGAACAGATACGCAGTATTTT. This translates into CASSLSQGTDTQYF.